These 9 T cell receptor beta chains were sequenced from one sample in a study of spatial heterogeneity in lung cancer. Stated time point: sample taken at primary tumor resection. Tumor, nontumor lung or frozen PBMC supplied whole RNA, sequenced without sorting. From the 5' RACE reads, TCRdb called clonotypes with MiXCR, one entry per CDR3 protein. The repertoire consists of tens of thousands of distinct CDR3 sequences, with roughly 12% occurring once and the leading ten covering around 4.3%. The sample consisted of PBMCs, taken at surgery. Receptor source: a male donor with early-stage non-small cell lung cancer.

The chain is built from TRBV12-3 or TRBV12-4 and TRBJ2-1; TRBD2 aligns across 7 bases. V lost 6 bases and J lost 6; bases outside the gene matches: 8. CDR3 size: 14 residues. CDR3: CASSRGGRVNEQFF. The CDR3 DNA reads TGTGCCAGCAGCCGTGGCGGGAGAGTCAATGAGCAGTTCTTC.

The chain is built from TRBV7-9 and TRBJ1-6; D is unclear. Germline V gene lookup returns CDR1 SEHNR and CDR2 FQNEAQ (reference sequence). CDR3 length: 12 residues. Trimming shortened V by 4 bases and J by 6 bases, and 4 bases separated the two germline ends. DNA of the CDR3: TGTGCCAGCAGCTCCGTTAATTCACCCCTCCACTTT. Its protein is CASSSVNSPLHF.

This chain connects TRBV7-9 to TRBJ1-1; no clear D gene. Germline V lookup: CDR1 SEHNR, CDR2 FQNEAQ (reference sequence). Trimming took 3 bases from V and 3 from J, leaving 8 bases between them. The CDR3 length is 13 residues. The CDR3 sequence is CASSLRPDTEAFF. Here the CDR3 DNA reads TGTGCCAGCAGCTTGAGGCCAGACACTGAAGCTTTCTTT.

The chain combines TRBV10-3 with TRBJ1-5; 8 bases line up with TRBD1. The CDR3 has 14 residues. Germline V lookup: CDR1 ENHRY, CDR2 SYGVKD. Trimming removed 6 bases from V and 7 bases from J; junction bases left unmatched: 8. CDR3 loop: CAISPDRGSQPQHF. The CDR3 coding sequence is TGTGCCATCAGCCCCGACAGGGGAAGCCAGCCCCAGCATTTT.

The V and J genes are TRBV20-1 and TRBJ1-4; no clear D. This CDR3 contains 13 residues. V was pared by 3 bases and J by 7 bases, with 12 bases between. The germline gives CDR1 DFQATT, CDR2 SNEGSKA (reference sequence). Here the CDR3 DNA reads TGCAGTGCTAGTGGGGAGGGTAGTGAAAAACTGTTTTTT. Its protein product is CSASGEGSEKLFF.

This clonotype was observed a handful of times. V usage is TRBV30 and J usage is TRBJ2-2, with TRBD1 matching over 11 bases. This CDR3 comprises 17 residues. Germline assignment: CDR1 GTSNPN and CDR2 SVGIG (reference sequence). V was pared by 2 bases and J by 7 bases, with 12 bases of the junction left unmatched. The CDR3 coding sequence is TGTGCCTGGAGTCTCTCCTGGGACAGGGGGACGGTCGGGGAGCTGTTTTTT. This codes for CAWSLSWDRGTVGELFF.

The chain combines TRBV29-1 with TRBJ2-7, with 7 bases aligning to TRBD2. Germline CDR1 SQVTM, CDR2 ANQGSEA. The CDR3 extends over 13 amino acids. V lost 7 bases and J lost 2; bases outside the gene matches: 8. The CDR3 spells CSAVTGTTYEQYF. The CDR3 coding sequence is TGCAGCGCTGTGACGGGGACTACCTACGAGCAGTACTTC.

The V and J genes are TRBV7-3 and TRBJ2-3, with D perhaps being TRBD1 or TRBD2 (5 bases each). This CDR3 is built from 13 residues. Germline assignment: CDR1 SGHTA and CDR2 FQGTGA. The germline V and J ends were trimmed by 1 base and 5 bases, with 7 bases remaining between them. For the CDR3, the DNA is TGTGCCAGCAGCTTAAGGGGGATAGATACGCAGTATTTT. It is translated as CASSLRGIDTQYF. Supplemented by reference TRBV7-3 and TRBJ2-3, the full variable domain reads GAGVSQTPSNKVTEKGKYVELRCDPISGHTALYWYRQSLGQGPEFLIYFQGTGAADDSGLPNDRFFAVRPEGSVSTLKIQRTERGDSAVYLCASSLRGIDTQYFGPGTRLTVL.

V gene TRBV2 combines with J gene TRBJ2-3; no clear D. The CDR3 totals 12 residues. Germline assignment: CDR1 SNHLY and CDR2 FYNNEI. The V end lost 5 bases, the J end lost 6 bases, and 9 bases lay between the germline ends. Here the CDR3 reads CASSPQRDTQYF. The CDR3 DNA is TGTGCCAGCAGTCCTCAGAGGGATACGCAGTATTTT.